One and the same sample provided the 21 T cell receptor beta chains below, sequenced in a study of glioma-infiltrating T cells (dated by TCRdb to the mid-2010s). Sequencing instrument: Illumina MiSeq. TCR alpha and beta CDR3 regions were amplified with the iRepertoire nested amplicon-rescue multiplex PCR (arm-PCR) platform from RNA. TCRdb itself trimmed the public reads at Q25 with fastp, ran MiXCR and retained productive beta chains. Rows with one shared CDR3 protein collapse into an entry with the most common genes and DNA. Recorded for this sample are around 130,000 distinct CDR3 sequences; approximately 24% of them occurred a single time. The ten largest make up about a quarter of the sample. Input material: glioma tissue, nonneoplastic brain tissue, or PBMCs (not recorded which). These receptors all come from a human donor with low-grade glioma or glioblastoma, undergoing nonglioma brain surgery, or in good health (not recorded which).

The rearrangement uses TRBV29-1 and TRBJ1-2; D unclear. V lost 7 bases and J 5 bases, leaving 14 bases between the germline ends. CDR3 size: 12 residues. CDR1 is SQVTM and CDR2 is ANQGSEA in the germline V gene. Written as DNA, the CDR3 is TGCAGCGGGGCAGGCGCGGGGTATGGCTACACCTTC. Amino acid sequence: CSGAGAGYGYTF.

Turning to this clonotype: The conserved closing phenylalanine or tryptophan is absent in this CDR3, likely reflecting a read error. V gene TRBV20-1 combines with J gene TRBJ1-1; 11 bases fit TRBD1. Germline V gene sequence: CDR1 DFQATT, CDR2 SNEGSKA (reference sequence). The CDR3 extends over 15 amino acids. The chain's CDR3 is CSVPGQGASNAEAFS. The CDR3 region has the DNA TGCAGTGTTCCAGGACAGGGGGCTTCGAACGCTGAAGCTTTCTCT.

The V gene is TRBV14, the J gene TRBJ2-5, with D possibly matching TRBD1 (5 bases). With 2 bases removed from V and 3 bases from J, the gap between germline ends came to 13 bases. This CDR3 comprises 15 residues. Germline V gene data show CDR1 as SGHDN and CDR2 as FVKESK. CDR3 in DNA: TGTGCCAGCAGCCAATATAGGTCCAGGGAAGAGACCCAGTACTTC. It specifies CASSQYRSREETQYF.

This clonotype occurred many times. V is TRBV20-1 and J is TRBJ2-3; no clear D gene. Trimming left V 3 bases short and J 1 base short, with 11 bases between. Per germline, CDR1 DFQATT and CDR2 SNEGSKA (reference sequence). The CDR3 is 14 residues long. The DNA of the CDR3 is TGCAGTGCTAGGCGTCAGCCTGGCACAGATACGCAGTATTTT. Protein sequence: CSARRQPGTDTQYF.

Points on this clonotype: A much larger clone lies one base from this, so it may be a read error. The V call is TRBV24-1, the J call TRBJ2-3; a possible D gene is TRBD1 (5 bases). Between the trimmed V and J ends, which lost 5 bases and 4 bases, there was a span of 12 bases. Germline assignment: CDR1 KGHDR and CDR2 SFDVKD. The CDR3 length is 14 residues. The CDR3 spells CATSGTGRPDTQYF. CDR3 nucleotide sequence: TGTGCCACCAGTGGTACAGGACGCCCAGATACGCAGTATTTT.

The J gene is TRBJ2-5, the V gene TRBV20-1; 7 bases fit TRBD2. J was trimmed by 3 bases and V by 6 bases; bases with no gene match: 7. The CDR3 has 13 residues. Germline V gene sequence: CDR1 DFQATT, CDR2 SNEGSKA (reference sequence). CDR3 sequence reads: CSATPGREETQYF. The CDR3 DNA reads TGCAGTGCCACCCCAGGGAGGGAAGAGACCCAGTACTTC.

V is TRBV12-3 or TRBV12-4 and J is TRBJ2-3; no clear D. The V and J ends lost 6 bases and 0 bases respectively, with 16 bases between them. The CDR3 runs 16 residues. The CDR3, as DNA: TGTGCCAGCAGGCCACGCAAGAATACTAGCACAGATACGCAGTATTTT. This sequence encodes CASRPRKNTSTDTQYF.

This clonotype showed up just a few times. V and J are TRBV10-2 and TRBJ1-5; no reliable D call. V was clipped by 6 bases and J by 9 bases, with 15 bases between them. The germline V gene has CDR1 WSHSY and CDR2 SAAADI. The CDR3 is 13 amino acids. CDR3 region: CASRSPGPMPQHF. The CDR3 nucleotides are TGCGCCAGCAGATCGCCCGGACCAATGCCCCAGCATTTT.

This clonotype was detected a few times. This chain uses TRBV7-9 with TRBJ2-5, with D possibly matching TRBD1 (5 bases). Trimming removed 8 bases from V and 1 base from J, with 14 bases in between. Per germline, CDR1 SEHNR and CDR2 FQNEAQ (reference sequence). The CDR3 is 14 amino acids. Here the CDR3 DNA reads TGTGCCAGCTCCCCTGGGGCAGTCCAAGAGACCCAGTACTTC. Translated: CASSPGAVQETQYF.

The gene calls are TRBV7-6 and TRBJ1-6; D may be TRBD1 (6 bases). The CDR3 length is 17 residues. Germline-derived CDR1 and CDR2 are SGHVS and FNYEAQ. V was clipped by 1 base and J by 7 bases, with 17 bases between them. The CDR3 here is CASSLVSPGQINSPLHF. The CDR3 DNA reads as TGTGCCAGCAGCTTAGTTTCCCCGGGACAAATAAATTCACCCCTCCACTTT.

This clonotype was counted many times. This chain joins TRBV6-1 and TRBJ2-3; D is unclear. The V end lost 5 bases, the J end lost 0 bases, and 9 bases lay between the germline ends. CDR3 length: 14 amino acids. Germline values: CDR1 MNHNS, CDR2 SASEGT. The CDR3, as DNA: TGTGCCAGCAGTACCAGCCGGAGCACAGATACGCAGTATTTT. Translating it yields CASSTSRSTDTQYF.

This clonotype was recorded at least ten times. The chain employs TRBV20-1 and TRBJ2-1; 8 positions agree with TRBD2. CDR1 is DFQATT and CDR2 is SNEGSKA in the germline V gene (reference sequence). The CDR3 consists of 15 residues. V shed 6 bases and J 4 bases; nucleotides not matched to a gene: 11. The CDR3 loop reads CSAHLPTSGYNEQFF. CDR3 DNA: TGCAGTGCCCATCTGCCTACTAGCGGATACAATGAGCAGTTCTTC.

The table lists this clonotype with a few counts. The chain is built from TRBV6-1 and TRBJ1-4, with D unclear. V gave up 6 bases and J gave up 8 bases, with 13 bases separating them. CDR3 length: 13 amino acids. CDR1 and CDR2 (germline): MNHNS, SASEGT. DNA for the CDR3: TGTGCCAGCAGCTTAACGGCCGGGGAAAAACTGTTTTTT. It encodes CASSLTAGEKLFF.

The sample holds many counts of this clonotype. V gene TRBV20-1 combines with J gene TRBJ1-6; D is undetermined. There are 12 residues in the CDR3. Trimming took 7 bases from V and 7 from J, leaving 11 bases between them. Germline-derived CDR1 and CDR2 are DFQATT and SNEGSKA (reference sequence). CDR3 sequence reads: CSVSGLNSPLHF. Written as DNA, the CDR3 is TGCAGTGTAAGCGGGCTCAATTCACCCCTCCACTTT.

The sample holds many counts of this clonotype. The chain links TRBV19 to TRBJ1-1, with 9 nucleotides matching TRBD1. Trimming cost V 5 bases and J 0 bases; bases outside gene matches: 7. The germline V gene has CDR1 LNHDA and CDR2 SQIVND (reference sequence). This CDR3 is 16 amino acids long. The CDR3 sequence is CASSYRTGAMNTEAFF. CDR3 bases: TGTGCCAGTAGTTACAGGACAGGGGCGATGAACACTGAAGCTTTCTTT.

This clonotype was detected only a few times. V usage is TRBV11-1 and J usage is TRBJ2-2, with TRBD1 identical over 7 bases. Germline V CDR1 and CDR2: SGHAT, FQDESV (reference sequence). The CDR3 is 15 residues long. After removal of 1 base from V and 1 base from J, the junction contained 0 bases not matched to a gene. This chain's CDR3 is CASSLGTGNTGELFF. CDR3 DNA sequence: TGTGCCAGCAGCTTAGGGACAGGGAACACCGGGGAGCTGTTTTTT.

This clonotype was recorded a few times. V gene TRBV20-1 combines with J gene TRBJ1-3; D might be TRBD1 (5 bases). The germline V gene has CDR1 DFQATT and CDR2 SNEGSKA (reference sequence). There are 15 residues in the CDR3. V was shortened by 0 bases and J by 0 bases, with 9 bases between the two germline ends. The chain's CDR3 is CSARDPTGSGNTIYF. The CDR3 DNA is TGCAGTGCTAGAGATCCCACAGGCTCTGGAAACACCATATATTTT.

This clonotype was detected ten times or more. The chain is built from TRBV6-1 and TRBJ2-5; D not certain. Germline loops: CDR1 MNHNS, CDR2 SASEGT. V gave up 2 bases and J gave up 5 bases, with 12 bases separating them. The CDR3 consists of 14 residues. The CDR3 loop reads CASSESGRGETQYF. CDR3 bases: TGTGCCAGCAGTGAATCCGGCCGTGGCGAGACCCAGTACTTC.

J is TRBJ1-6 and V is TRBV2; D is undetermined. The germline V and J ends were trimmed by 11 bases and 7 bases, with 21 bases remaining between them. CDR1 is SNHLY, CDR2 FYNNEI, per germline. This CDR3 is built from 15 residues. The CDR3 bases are TGTGCCTCACGGGCATGGGTCAGGAGGAATTCACCCCTCCACTTT. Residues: CASRAWVRRNSPLHF. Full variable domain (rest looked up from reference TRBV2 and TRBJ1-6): EPEVTQTPSHQVTQMGQEVILRCVPISNHLYFYWYRQILGQKVEFLVSFYNNEISEKSEIFDDQFSVERPDGSNFTLKIRSTKLEDSAMYFCASRAWVRRNSPLHFGNGTRLTVT.

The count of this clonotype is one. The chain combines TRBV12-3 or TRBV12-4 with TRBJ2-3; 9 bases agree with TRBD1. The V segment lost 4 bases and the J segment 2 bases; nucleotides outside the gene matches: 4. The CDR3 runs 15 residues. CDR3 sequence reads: CASSSGTGITDTQYF. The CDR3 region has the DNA TGTGCCAGCAGTTCCGGGACAGGGATCACAGATACGCAGTATTTT.

This chain's CDR3 is CSVEVGQNSPLHF. The CDR3 nucleotides are TGCAGCGTTGAAGTGGGCCAGAATTCACCCCTCCACTTT. The chain recombines TRBV29-1 with TRBJ1-6; D gene uncertain. CDR1 SQVTM and CDR2 ANQGSEA come from the germline V gene. The CDR3 loop spans 13 amino acids. Trimming shortened V by 1 base and J by 7 bases, and 8 bases separated the two germline ends.